This T cell receptor beta chain was captured in a study of CD8 T cells in Susac syndrome. Reverse transcription used about 0.5 to 1 ug RNA and random hexamers. Amplification of TCR beta CDR3 across 54 Vbeta and 13 Jbeta was performed with immunoSEQ multiplex PCR. TCRdb ran MiXCR on the immunoSEQ multiplex PCR reads and lists one entry per CDR3 protein. Found here are more than 70,000 distinct CDR3 sequences, 85% to 95% of them singletons; the top ten hold roughly 0.32%. Germline loops: CDR1 DFQATT, CDR2 SNEGSKA (reference sequence). V was trimmed by 3 bases and J by 5 bases, leaving 15 bases between them. The CDR3 sequence is 14 residues long.

Sequenced material: CD8+ T cells from PBMCs. The receptor was isolated from a human donor in good health. The V gene is TRBV20-1, the J gene TRBJ2-3; maybe TRBD1 (5 bases). The CDR3 protein is CSASHRWTGDTQYF. CDR3 in DNA: TGCAGTGCTAGTCACAGGTGGACCGGAGATACGCAGTATTTT.